Listed below are T cell receptor beta chains from one sample, sequenced in a study of blood T cell repertoires in COVID-19. Only in-frame clones appear in the TCRdb table, and some are missing; sequencing was by immunoSEQ multiplex PCR. The table has approximately 270,000 clones, 80% to 90% seen once; the top ten hold 4.3%. Sequences were obtained from PBMCs or T cells enriched from blood (not recorded which). These receptors all stem from a woman aged 30 to 39 who had recovered from COVID-19. Both conserved end residues are part of each CDR3. Fields, in order: D gene, V gene, clone size, J gene, CDR3 DNA, CDR3 protein. The D gene is left open where the match is weak. Clone size appears in some rows only: once, few, many, or a class for an expanded clone.

>.|TRBV2|.|TRBJ1-5
TGTGCCAGCAGTGAAGCGCTTACCGGACAAAGACAGCCCCAGCATTTT
CASSEALTGQRQPQHF
>TRBD2|TRBV6-2/TRBV6-3|.|TRBJ2-1
TGTGCCAGCAGTTACTCTAGCGGGGGGTACAATGAGCAGTTCTTC
CASSYSSGGYNEQFF
>TRBD2|TRBV6-2/TRBV6-3|.|TRBJ2-7
TGTGCCAGCAGCCCGACCGGGACTAGCGGGAGCTACGAGCAGTACTTC
CASSPTGTSGSYEQYF
>TRBD1|TRBV10-2|.|TRBJ1-1
TGCGCCAGCAGTGTACAGGGGGCGAGAAACACTGAAGCTTTCTTT
CASSVQGARNTEAFF
>.|TRBV4-2|.|TRBJ1-1
TGTGCCAGCAGCCAAGATAGCGTAGTGGGACACTTT
CASSQDSVVGHF
>TRBD1|TRBV5-1|.|TRBJ2-7
TGCGCCAGCAGCTTGAACCAACCGGGACAGGGTAAAGGGCACTTC
CASSLNQPGQGKGHF
>TRBD1|TRBV18|.|TRBJ1-1
TGTGCCAGCTCAGCCGGGACAGGGAACACTGAAGCTTTCTTT
CASSAGTGNTEAFF
>.|TRBV7-2|.|TRBJ1-5
TGTGCCAGCAGCCAGGCCCAGGTTCAGCCCCAGCATTTT
CASSQAQVQPQHF
>TRBD1|TRBV27|.|TRBJ1-5
TGTGCCACCCGGCAGGGGGTCAATCAGCCCCAGCATTTT
CATRQGVNQPQHF
>TRBD1|TRBV10-3|.|TRBJ2-6
TGTGCCATCAGTGATAACAGGGGGCTCCCTGGGGCCAACGTCCTGACTTTC
CAISDNRGLPGANVLTF
>.|TRBV5-8|.|TRBJ1-5
TGTGCCAGCAGCTTGGGAACAACATACAATCAGCCCCAGCATTTT
CASSLGTTYNQPQHF
>.|TRBV30|few|TRBJ2-2
TGTGCCTGGAGAGGGGTTGGGGACACCGGGGAGCTGTTTTTT
CAWRGVGDTGELFF
>.|TRBV28|.|TRBJ2-7
TGTGCCAGCAGTCACAATGTCTACGAGCAGTACTTC
CASSHNVYEQYF
>TRBD1|TRBV6-5|.|TRBJ1-2
TGTGCCAGCAGCCTCATACAGGGGACCTATGGCTACACCTTC
CASSLIQGTYGYTF
>TRBD2|TRBV5-1|.|TRBJ2-5
TGCGCCAGCAGCTGGAGCCCAGTAGCGGGAGGTCTCCAAGAGACCCAGTACTTC
CASSWSPVAGGLQETQYF
>TRBD2|TRBV11-2|.|TRBJ2-3
TGTGCCAGCACCCCCCCGGGACTAGCCTCCCAATCGCAGTATTTT
CASTPPGLASQSQYF
>.|TRBV19|.|TRBJ1-3
TGTGCCAGTAGTATGAGTAGGGGCTCTGGAAACACCATATATTTT
CASSMSRGSGNTIYF
>TRBD2|TRBV5-1|.|TRBJ2-1
TGCGCCAGCAGCCAGGGACTAAGCGGGACCTACAATGAGCAGTTCTTC
CASSQGLSGTYNEQFF
>TRBD2|TRBV28|.|TRBJ2-5
TGTGCCGGGGGGGTGCAAGAGACCCAGTACTTC
CAGGVQETQYF
>.|TRBV5-1|once|TRBJ1-3
TGCGCCAGCAGCTCAACAGGTGACTCTGGAAACACCATATATTTT
CASSSTGDSGNTIYF
>TRBD1|TRBV12-3/TRBV12-4|.|TRBJ2-7
TGTGCCAGCAGTGACAGGGGGCGGTACGAGCAGTACTTC
CASSDRGRYEQYF
>.|TRBV30|few|TRBJ2-7
TGTGCCTGGATAGGAGGGGTCGACGAGCAGTACTTC
CAWIGGVDEQYF
>.|TRBV28|once|TRBJ2-7
TGTGCCAGCAGTAGCCTCTACGAGCAGTACTTC
CASSSLYEQYF
>.|TRBV24-1|.|TRBJ2-3
TGTGCCACCAGTGACAGCAGGGACTTAGATACGCAGTATTTT
CATSDSRDLDTQYF
>.|TRBV10-2|.|TRBJ2-1
TGCGCCAGCAGTGAGTTGCGTAGAGGGCCCCCGCATAATGAGCAGTTCTTC
CASSELRRGPPHNEQFF
>TRBD1|TRBV6-5|once|TRBJ1-5
TGTGCCAGCAGTAGGACAGGGACCGGGTATCAGCCCCAGCATTTT
CASSRTGTGYQPQHF
>.|TRBV24-1|.|TRBJ2-6
TGTGCCACCTCAGGGGCGACTGGGGCCAACGTCCTGACTTTC
CATSGATGANVLTF
>TRBD1|TRBV4-1|.|TRBJ1-1
TGCGCCAGCAGCCTCCCTGGGACAGGGGGCACTGAAGCTTTCTTT
CASSLPGTGGTEAFF
>TRBD1|TRBV4-1|.|TRBJ1-4
TGCGCCAGCAGCCTTCCCGGGACAGGGGGATTAACTAATGAAAAACTGTTTTTT
CASSLPGTGGLTNEKLFF
>.|TRBV3-1/TRBV3-2|once|TRBJ1-2
TGTGCCAGCAGCCCCCACACTCGCAGGACAGAAACTCCAAACCACACCTTC
CASSPHTRRTETPNHTF
>.|TRBV3-1/TRBV3-2|.|TRBJ2-5
TGTGCCAGCAGCCAAGCGGGAATAAGTGAGACCCAGTACTTC
CASSQAGISETQYF
>.|TRBV28|.|TRBJ2-4
TGTGCCAGCAGTTCCGCAGGGGCATCGGAAAACATTCAGTACTTC
CASSSAGASENIQYF
>.|TRBV7-2|few|TRBJ1-2
TGTGCCAGCAGCTTTCGTCGTGGCTACACCTTC
CASSFRRGYTF
>TRBD1|TRBV5-1|.|TRBJ1-3
TGCGCCAGCAGCTGGGGGACAGGGTCAGGAAACACCATATATTTT
CASSWGTGSGNTIYF
>TRBD1|TRBV19|.|TRBJ1-2
TGTGCCAGCGGGACAGGGGTGAATTCTAACTATGGCTACACCTTC
CASGTGVNSNYGYTF
>TRBD2|TRBV6-5|.|TRBJ2-7
TGTGCCAGCAGTTACCCGACTAGCGGGGGGTACGAGCAGTACTTC
CASSYPTSGGYEQYF
>.|TRBV7-9|.|TRBJ1-1
TGTGCCAGCAGCTTAGTCATTTTAGAACCGCCCATTTTGAACACTGAAGCTTTCTTT
CASSLVILEPPILNTEAFF
>.|TRBV27|few|TRBJ2-7
TGTGCCAGCAGTCCCCTCTATTCCTCACCCTCCTCCGCCTACGAGCAGTACTTC
CASSPLYSSPSSAYEQYF
>.|TRBV9|.|TRBJ2-2
TGTGCCAGCAGTCAGGGCACCGGGGAGCTGTTTTTT
CASSQGTGELFF
>TRBD1|TRBV29-1|.|TRBJ2-2
TGCAGCGTACAGACCCCGACAGGGGGCCCCTCCGGGGAGCTGTTTTTT
CSVQTPTGGPSGELFF
>TRBD1|TRBV10-3|.|TRBJ2-3
TGTGCCATCAGCGCCGGCCAGACAGGGGGTGGCACAGATACGCAGTATTTT
CAISAGQTGGGTDTQYF
>.|TRBV5-1|few|TRBJ1-6
TGCGCCAGCAGCTTGCGATCGGGGGGGGATTCACCCCTCCACTTT
CASSLRSGGDSPLHF